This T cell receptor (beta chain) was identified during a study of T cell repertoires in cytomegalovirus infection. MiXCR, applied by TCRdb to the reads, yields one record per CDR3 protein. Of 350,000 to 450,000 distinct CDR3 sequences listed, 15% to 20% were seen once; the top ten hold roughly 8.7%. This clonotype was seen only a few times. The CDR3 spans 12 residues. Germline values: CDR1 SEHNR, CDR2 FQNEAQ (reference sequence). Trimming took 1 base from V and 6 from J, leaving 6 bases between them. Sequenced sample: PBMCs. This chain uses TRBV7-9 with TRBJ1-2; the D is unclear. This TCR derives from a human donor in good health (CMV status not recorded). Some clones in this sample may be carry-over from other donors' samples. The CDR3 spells CASSLVSDGYTF. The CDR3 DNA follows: TGTGCCAGCAGCTTAGTTTCGGATGGCTACACCTTC.